A single sample gave rise to the 25 T cell receptor beta chains below, sequenced in a study of T-cell memory formation after mild COVID-19. Each CDR3 protein is one row after TCRdb ran MiXCR on the 5' RACE reads. The sample contains approximately 250,000 distinct CDR3 sequences, 16% of which appear only once. The sequencing sample was made of PBMCs or a T cell subset sorted from them (not recorded which). The receptors derive from a man younger than 30 who had mild COVID-19 (a few samples of this study predate the infection). Cell type and time point are not known.

The chain is built from TRBV19 and TRBJ1-2, with D possibly matching TRBD1 (5 bases). Germline CDR1 and CDR2: LNHDA and SQIVND (reference sequence). V was shortened by 3 bases and J by 6 bases, with 11 bases between the two germline ends. This CDR3 contains 13 residues. The CDR3 bases are TGTGCCAGTAGTATCGAACAGGCTAATGGCTACACCTTC. Translating it yields CASSIEQANGYTF.

In its sample, this clonotype was seen a few times. The chain recombines TRBV6-1 with TRBJ2-5; 9 bases match TRBD1. The germline CDR1 and CDR2 sequences are MNHNS and SASEGT. The length of the CDR3 is 15 residues. V shed 3 bases, J shed 6 bases, and the junction held 8 bases outside the gene matches. Here the CDR3 reads CASSEGTGGLKTQYF. Here the CDR3 DNA reads TGTGCCAGCAGTGAGGGAACAGGGGGCCTGAAGACCCAGTACTTC.

CDR3 sequence reads: CASSHEGVSYEQYF. In DNA, the CDR3 is TGCGCCAGCAGCCATGAGGGGGTCTCCTACGAGCAGTACTTC. The J gene is TRBJ2-7, the V gene TRBV4-1; D is possibly TRBD1 (6 bases). V was clipped by 3 bases and J by 0 bases, with 9 bases between them. This CDR3 contains 14 residues. The germline V gene encodes CDR1 MGHRA and CDR2 YSYEKL.

This clonotype was detected only a few times. The chain is built from TRBV3-1 and TRBJ2-3; the match to TRBD2 covers 10 bases. The CDR3 sequence is 18 residues long. Germline V CDR1 and CDR2: LGHDT, YNNKEL (reference sequence). Trimming at V came to 1 base and at J to 1 base, leaving 8 bases not matched to a gene. DNA for the CDR3: TGTGCCAGCAGCCAAGGTTCCCTAGCGGGGGCCGGCACAGATACGCAGTATTTT. Amino acids: CASSQGSLAGAGTDTQYF.

This clonotype was counted between two and nine times. V and J are TRBV4-3 and TRBJ2-5, with D hard to call. Germline CDR1 LGHNA, CDR2 YSLEER. Deletions cut 1 base from V and 1 base from J, with 16 bases between. This CDR3 region has 17 residues. The CDR3 region has the DNA TGCGCCAGCAGCCAAGGCCGAGTCCGGGCCTTCCAAGAGACCCAGTACTTC. Encoded protein: CASSQGRVRAFQETQYF.

V usage is TRBV11-2 and J usage is TRBJ2-7; D may match TRBD1 or TRBD2 (6 bases each). Trimming took 0 bases from V and 9 from J, leaving 15 bases between them. This CDR3 is 14 amino acids long. CDR1 is SGHAT, CDR2 FQNNGV, per germline. This CDR3 is CASSLDGGTPMQYF. The CDR3 DNA is TGTGCCAGCAGCTTAGATGGGGGGACACCGATGCAGTACTTC.

This rearrangement joins TRBV7-9 to TRBJ1-1; unclear D gene. Per germline, CDR1 SEHNR and CDR2 FQNEAQ (reference sequence). Trimming stripped 1 base from V and 9 bases from J, with 12 bases between. This CDR3 has 13 residues. This chain's CDR3 is CASSLVEDLKAFF. CDR3 bases: TGTGCCAGCAGCTTAGTCGAGGACCTCAAAGCTTTCTTT.

This clonotype has only a few counts. CDR3 in amino acids: CASSLGLAGTQYF. Written as DNA, the CDR3 is TGTGCCAGCAGCTTGGGACTAGCAGGGACCCAGTACTTC. The chain employs TRBV7-9 and TRBJ2-5; 9 bases match TRBD2. Trimming at V came to 3 bases and at J to 7 bases, leaving 3 bases not matched to a gene. CDR1 and CDR2 from the germline V gene are SEHNR and FQNEAQ (reference sequence). This CDR3 has 13 amino acids.

This clonotype has a handful of counts. The chain has TRBV4-3 and TRBJ2-5, with D possibly matching TRBD1 (6 bases). The V gene lost 2 bases and the J gene lost 4 bases, with 11 bases spanning the gap. The CDR3 covers 14 residues. The germline CDR1 and CDR2 sequences are LGHNA and YSLEER. For the CDR3, the DNA is TGCGCCAGCAGCCAATACGTAGGGGGAGAGACCCAGTACTTC. Amino acid sequence: CASSQYVGGETQYF.

V gene TRBV5-1 combines with J gene TRBJ1-4; D not resolved. The V gene's germline CDR1 is SGHRS and CDR2 YFSETQ. V lost 1 base and J lost 0, with 10 bases in between. The CDR3 consists of 16 residues. In nucleotides, the CDR3 is TGCGCCAGCAGCTTGTCCGGAGGAACAACTAATGAAAAACTGTTTTTT. It translates to CASSLSGGTTNEKLFF. The complete variable domain, with remaining parts taken from reference TRBV5-1 and TRBJ1-4, reads KAGVTQTPRYLIKTRGQQVTLSCSPISGHRSVSWYQQTPGQGLQFLFEYFSETQRNKGNFPGRFSGRQFSNSRSEMNVSTLELGDSALYLCASSLSGGTTNEKLFFGSGTQLSVL.

This chain connects TRBV7-2 to TRBJ2-5; D unresolved. Germline lookup yields CDR1 SGHTA and CDR2 FQGNSA. The V end lost 0 bases, the J end lost 0 bases, and 11 bases lay between the germline ends. This CDR3 region has 16 residues. The CDR3 is CASSLAGPRYQETQYF. CDR3 sequence (DNA): TGTGCCAGCAGCTTAGCCGGACCGAGGTACCAAGAGACCCAGTACTTC.

DNA for the CDR3: TGTGCCAGCAGCGCCCGGGCCCAAGGGGATACGCAGTATTTT. Encoded protein: CASSARAQGDTQYF. The chain combines TRBV5-6 with TRBJ2-3; D is unclear. Trimming cost V 4 bases and J 6 bases, with 15 bases left between them. The CDR3 extends over 14 amino acids. Germline loops: CDR1 SGHDT, CDR2 YYEEEE.

The rearrangement joins TRBV30 to TRBJ1-5; no reliable D call. Germline CDR1 and CDR2: GTSNPN and SVGIG (reference sequence). Trimming took 0 bases from V and 2 from J, leaving 14 bases between them. The CDR3 runs to 16 residues. The CDR3 DNA sequence: TGTGCCTGGAGTGTATCGTGGCGAGGCGGCAATCAGCCCCAGCATTTT. Protein product: CAWSVSWRGGNQPQHF.

The chain combines TRBV20-1 with TRBJ1-1, with 7 bases matching TRBD1. CDR1 is DFQATT, CDR2 SNEGSKA, per germline (reference sequence). The CDR3 extends over 16 amino acids. J gave up 9 bases and V 1 base, and 17 bases lay outside the gene matches. The CDR3 loop is CSARVPLGTAASQAFF. The CDR3 DNA sequence: TGCAGTGCTAGAGTGCCTTTAGGGACAGCGGCATCTCAAGCTTTCTTT.

The genes are TRBV5-1 and TRBJ2-7; D tentatively reads TRBD1 or TRBD2 (5 bases each). This CDR3 comprises 15 residues. V shed 3 bases and J shed 5 bases, with 18 bases lying between them. In germline, CDR1 is SGHRS, CDR2 YFSETQ. The chain's CDR3 is CASSSVGRTGHEQYF. The CDR3 nucleotides read TGCGCCAGCAGCTCGGTGGGCAGAACGGGGCACGAGCAGTACTTC.

The chain couples TRBV5-1 to TRBJ2-1; D is possibly TRBD1 (6 bases). CDR3 length: 16 amino acids. The ends were cut back, 1 base at V and 3 bases at J, with 14 bases in the middle. Per the germline V gene, CDR1 is SGHRS and CDR2 is YFSETQ. The CDR3 sequence: CASSLSAGAYYNEQFF. Here the CDR3 DNA reads TGCGCCAGCAGCTTGTCGGCAGGGGCCTACTACAATGAGCAGTTCTTC.

This clonotype was picked up a small number of times. V and J are TRBV7-9 and TRBJ2-7, with 7 bases aligning to TRBD1. Germline loops: CDR1 SEHNR, CDR2 FQNEAQ (reference sequence). V shed 2 bases and J 2 bases; nucleotides not matched to a gene: 3. CDR3 length equals 14 residues. The DNA for the CDR3 is TGTGCCAGCAGCTTAAGAGGGGGCCCCTACGAGCAGTACGTC. This codes for CASSLRGGPYEQYV.

This clonotype was picked up many times. The CDR3 loop reads CASSVGTTEQFF. The CDR3, as DNA: TGTGCCAGCAGCGTTGGGACTACGGAGCAGTTCTTC. The V and J genes are TRBV9 and TRBJ2-1; 7 bases line up with TRBD2. The CDR3 loop spans 12 amino acids. Looked up from germline, CDR1 is SGDLS and CDR2 is YYNGEE. V lost 2 bases and J lost 10; bases outside the gene matches: 3.

CDR3: CASSRLRQETQYF. The CDR3 DNA follows: TGCGCCAGCAGTCGACTCAGACAAGAGACCCAGTACTTC. V and J are TRBV5-1 and TRBJ2-5; D is unresolved. Germline V CDR1 and CDR2: SGHRS, YFSETQ. The CDR3 length is 13 residues. Deletions cut 5 bases from V and 2 bases from J, with 10 bases between.

This clonotype was seen a handful of times. This chain uses TRBV15 with TRBJ2-3, with 7 bases lining up with TRBD2. The CDR3 is 14 amino acids. Germline V lookup: CDR1 LNHNV, CDR2 YYDKDF (reference sequence). V gave up 3 bases and J gave up 4 bases; unmatched junction bases: 4. DNA of the CDR3: TGTGCCACCAGCAGTGGGAGGGTTTCAGATACGCAGTATTTT. Translated, it gives CATSSGRVSDTQYF.

The chain carries TRBV12-3 or TRBV12-4 and TRBJ2-5; 8 positions match TRBD1. This CDR3 is 15 amino acids long. V shed 1 base, J shed 4 bases, and the junction held 5 bases outside the gene matches. The CDR3 loop is CASSLGDRRSETQYF. The DNA of the CDR3 is TGTGCCAGCAGTTTAGGGGACAGGAGGTCAGAGACCCAGTACTTC.

J is TRBJ2-7 and V is TRBV18; D not certain. CDR1 and CDR2 (germline): KGHSH, LQKENI. V gave up 3 bases and J gave up 0 bases, with 6 bases separating them. This CDR3 contains 13 residues. CDR3: CASSPPSSYEQYV. The CDR3 DNA is TGTGCCAGCTCACCGCCGAGCTCCTACGAGCAGTACGTC.

A few counts support this clonotype. CDR3 loop: CASSLGDRISYEQYF. DNA of the CDR3: TGCGCCAGCAGCTTGGGGGACAGAATTTCCTACGAGCAGTACTTC. The rearrangement uses TRBV5-1 and TRBJ2-7; TRBD1 matches at 7 bases. The trim removed 0 bases at V and 1 base at J, leaving 4 bases unmatched. CDR1 is SGHRS, CDR2 YFSETQ, per germline. The CDR3 extends over 15 amino acids.

V usage is TRBV20-1 and J usage is TRBJ1-5; a possible D gene is TRBD1 (5 bases). Trimming took off 5 bases at V and 7 bases at J, with 15 bases between the two ends. The CDR3 totals 13 residues. Germline CDR1 and CDR2: DFQATT and SNEGSKA (reference sequence). The chain's CDR3 is CSAGAGGKQPQHF. Written as DNA, the CDR3 is TGCAGTGCTGGGGCCGGGGGGAAGCAGCCCCAGCATTTT.

This chain links TRBV18 with TRBJ2-7; tentatively, D is TRBD1 (6 bases). This CDR3 is 14 amino acids long. Trimming pared 3 bases from V and 0 bases from J, leaving 9 bases between. CDR1 KGHSH and CDR2 LQKENI come from the germline V gene. The CDR3 DNA sequence: TGTGCCAGCTCACCTAAACAGGGCTCCTACGAGCAGTACGTC. Its translation: CASSPKQGSYEQYV.